The clone carrying this T cell receptor (beta chain) was seen only a few times. The antigen is undetermined. This sample is drawn from a study of T cells after yellow fever vaccination. About the study: Fractions containing few cells were prepared with SMART-Seq v4 Ultra Low Input. Study findings and constraints: Abundant bulk-derived clonotypes could contaminate FACS-sorted repertoires. Shared CD4/CD8 clonotypes were a small share, likely from convergent recombination.

This CDR3 region has 13 residues. V lost 8 bases and J 1 base, leaving 14 bases between the germline ends. Germline assignment: CDR1 DFQATT and CDR2 SNEGSKA (reference sequence). The 5'RACE template-switching step produced TCR cDNA and added a universal primer site and UMIs. Each CDR3 protein is one row after TCRdb ran MiXCR on the 5' RACE reads. The data show roughly 500,000 distinct CDR3 sequences, roughly 21% seen once. The sample consisted of PBMCs, taken 15 days after the yellow fever booster vaccination. The chain carries TRBV20-1 and TRBJ2-5; D unresolved. The TCR originated in a man aged 25 to 40 who received the YFV17D yellow fever vaccine. CDR3 DNA sequence: TGCAGTTATAATAGGAATCCCCAAGAGACCCAGTACTTC. Encoded protein: CSYNRNPQETQYF.